This entry lists 10 T cell receptor beta chains sequenced from one sample in a study of CD8 T cells in ankylosing spondylitis. TCRdb re-derived calls from the 5' RACE reads in MiXCR, one entry per CDR3 protein. In the table there are about 36,000 distinct CDR3 sequences, around 15% of which are singletons. The sample comprised synovial fluid, either unsorted or a sorted T cell fraction (not recorded which). These receptors all come from a male donor with ankylosing spondylitis.

The rearrangement links TRBV29-1 to TRBJ1-2, with D perhaps matching TRBD1 (6 bases). CDR3 length equals 15 residues. Trimming stripped 1 base from V and 4 bases from J, with 16 bases between. Germline assignment: CDR1 SQVTM and CDR2 ANQGSEA. The CDR3 sequence: CSVEGRQEAPYGYTF. The CDR3 DNA sequence: TGCAGCGTTGAAGGGAGACAGGAGGCTCCCTATGGCTACACCTTC.

Many counts were recorded for this clonotype. J is TRBJ2-7 and V is TRBV6-2 or TRBV6-3, with 15 bases fitting TRBD2. Germline loops: CDR1 MNHEY, CDR2 SVGEGT. The V gene end was trimmed by 2 bases and the J gene end by 2 bases; junction bases not matched to a gene: 7. The CDR3 totals 18 residues. In DNA, the CDR3 is TGTGCCAGCAGTTACCTCGGGACTAGCGGGGGGACCGCCTACGAGCAGTACTTC. This translates into CASSYLGTSGGTAYEQYF.

The chain joins TRBV6-1 to TRBJ1-5; D not resolved. Germline-derived CDR1 and CDR2 are MNHNS and SASEGT. V dropped 4 bases and J dropped 3 bases, with 10 bases sitting between them. There are 14 residues in the CDR3. The chain's CDR3 is CASSAPGYNQPQHF. The CDR3, as DNA: TGTGCCAGCAGTGCACCGGGGTACAATCAGCCCCAGCATTTT.

This clonotype has more than one count but fewer than ten. CDR3 nucleotides: TGCGCCAGCAGCCAGTCGGGGGCGGCATGGTATGGCTACACCTTC. This encodes CASSQSGAAWYGYTF. The rearrangement joins TRBV4-3 to TRBJ1-2; a weak D match, TRBD1 (6 bases). V was trimmed by 3 bases and J by 5 bases, leaving 16 bases between them. The length of the CDR3 is 15 residues. Per the germline V gene, CDR1 is LGHNA and CDR2 is YSLEER.

The rearrangement links TRBV24-1 to TRBJ2-1; tentative D call: TRBD2 (5 bases). Germline CDR1 is KGHDR and CDR2 is SFDVKD. The CDR3 sequence is 14 residues long. V gave up 1 base and J gave up 9 bases, with 12 bases separating them. Here the CDR3 DNA reads TGTGCCACCAGTGATTTCCCCATAGGGAGTGAGCAGTTCTTC. Encoded protein: CATSDFPIGSEQFF.

This clonotype appeared many times. This chain uses TRBV9 with TRBJ2-6; TRBD1 agrees at 10 bases. Per the germline V gene, CDR1 is SGDLS and CDR2 is YYNGEE. Trimming cost V 3 bases and J 5 bases; bases outside gene matches: 11. There are 18 residues in the CDR3. The CDR3: CASSAPGTGEARANVLTF. The CDR3, as DNA: TGTGCCAGCAGCGCCCCTGGGACAGGGGAAGCTAGGGCCAACGTCCTGACTTTC.

This clonotype was recorded many times. The chain carries TRBV28 and TRBJ2-2; D uncertain. Trimming pared 6 bases from V and 5 bases from J, leaving 13 bases between. The CDR3 runs 14 residues. Germline V gene data show CDR1 as MDHEN and CDR2 as SYDVKM. The CDR3 DNA sequence: TGTGCCAGCAGCATATACCGGCTAACCGGGGAGCTGTTTTTT. Translating gives CASSIYRLTGELFF. Variable domain in full (rest from reference TRBV28 and TRBJ2-2): DVKVTQSSRYLVKRTGEKVFLECVQDMDHENMFWYRQDPGLGLRLIYFSYDVKMKEKGDIPEGYSVSREKKERFSLILESASTNQTSMYLCASSIYRLTGELFFGEGSRLTVL.

Ten or more counts support this clonotype. The rearrangement joins TRBV6-5 to TRBJ1-6, with D perhaps TRBD1 (5 bases). The CDR3 is 13 residues long. Trimming took 7 bases from V and 7 from J, leaving 11 bases between them. Germline assignment: CDR1 MNHEY and CDR2 SVGAGI. Here the CDR3 DNA reads TGTGCCAGCAAGGCATGGGGCAATTCACCCCTCCACTTT. Amino acids: CASKAWGNSPLHF.

This clonotype was seen at least ten times. The chain recombines TRBV7-8 with TRBJ2-1; the match to TRBD2 covers 10 bases. The CDR3 has 15 amino acids. The V gene end was trimmed by 10 bases and the J gene end by 0 bases; junction bases not matched to a gene: 6. Germline V gene sequence: CDR1 SGHVS, CDR2 FQNEAQ. The CDR3 DNA reads TGTGCCACTTCCTTAGCGGGGGGCTCCTACAATGAGCAGTTCTTC. It yields the protein CATSLAGGSYNEQFF.

V is TRBV9 and J is TRBJ2-3; D is possibly TRBD2 (6 bases). V was shortened by 3 bases and J by 0 bases, with 14 bases between the two germline ends. The CDR3 contains 16 residues. CDR1 is SGDLS, CDR2 YYNGEE, per germline. The CDR3, as DNA: TGTGCCAGCAGCGAGGGACTTCAAACTAGCACAGATACGCAGTATTTT. Translated: CASSEGLQTSTDTQYF.